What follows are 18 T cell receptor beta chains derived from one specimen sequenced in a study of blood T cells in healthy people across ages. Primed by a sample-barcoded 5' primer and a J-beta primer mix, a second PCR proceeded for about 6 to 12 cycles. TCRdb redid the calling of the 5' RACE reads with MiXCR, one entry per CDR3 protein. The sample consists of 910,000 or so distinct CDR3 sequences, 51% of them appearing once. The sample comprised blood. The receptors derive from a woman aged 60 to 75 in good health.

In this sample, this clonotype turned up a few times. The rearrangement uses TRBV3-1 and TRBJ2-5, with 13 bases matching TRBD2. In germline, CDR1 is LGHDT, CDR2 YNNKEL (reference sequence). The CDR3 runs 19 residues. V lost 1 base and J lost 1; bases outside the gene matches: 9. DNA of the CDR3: TGTGCCAGCAGCCAAGGGATTCGGACTAGCGGGAGCCTCCAAGAGACCCAGTACTTC. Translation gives CASSQGIRTSGSLQETQYF.

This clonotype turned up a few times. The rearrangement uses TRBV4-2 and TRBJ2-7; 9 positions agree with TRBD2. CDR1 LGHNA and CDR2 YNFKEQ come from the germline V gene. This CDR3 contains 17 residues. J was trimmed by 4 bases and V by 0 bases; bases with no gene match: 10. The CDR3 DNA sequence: TGTGCCAGCAGCCAAGAGCTAACTAGCGGGCTTCCTTACGAGCAGTACTTC. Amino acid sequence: CASSQELTSGLPYEQYF.

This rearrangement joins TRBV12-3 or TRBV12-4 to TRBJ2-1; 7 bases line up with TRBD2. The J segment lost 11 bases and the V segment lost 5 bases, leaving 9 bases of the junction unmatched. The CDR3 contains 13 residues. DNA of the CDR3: TGTGCCAGCAGTAATCTAGGGACTATTAAGCAGTTCTTC. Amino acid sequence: CASSNLGTIKQFF.

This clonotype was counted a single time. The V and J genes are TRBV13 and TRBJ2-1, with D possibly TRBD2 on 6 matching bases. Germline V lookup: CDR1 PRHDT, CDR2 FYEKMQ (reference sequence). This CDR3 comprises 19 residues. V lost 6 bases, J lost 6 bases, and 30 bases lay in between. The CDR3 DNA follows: TGTGCCAGCAGTCCCCGGGTCCCTTCTAGCGACCCAAAGGGCAATGAGCAGTTCTTC. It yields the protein CASSPRVPSSDPKGNEQFF.

The CDR3 DNA follows: TGCGCCAGCGGCCCGGGACAGGGATTATTTGCGTCCTACGAGCAGTACTTC. It translates to CASGPGQGLFASYEQYF. The chain combines TRBV5-1 with TRBJ2-4; 9 bases fit TRBD1. The J call may be faulty, since TRBJ2-7 better matches the DNA end. This CDR3 has 17 residues. Looked up from germline, CDR1 is SGHRS and CDR2 is YFSETQ.

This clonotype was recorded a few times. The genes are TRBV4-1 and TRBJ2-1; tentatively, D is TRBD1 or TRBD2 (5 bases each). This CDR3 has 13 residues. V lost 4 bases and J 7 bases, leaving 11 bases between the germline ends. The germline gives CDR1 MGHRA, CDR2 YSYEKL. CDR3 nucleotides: TGCGCCAGCAGCCCAGGGAGCGGTAATGAGCAGTTCTTC. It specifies CASSPGSGNEQFF.

CDR3 sequence: CATRQHYTGELFF. CDR3 nucleotides: TGTGCCACCAGACAGCACTACACCGGGGAGCTGTTTTTT. The chain uses TRBV24-1 and TRBJ2-2; D uncertain. The CDR3 totals 13 residues. Germline V CDR1 and CDR2: KGHDR, SFDVKD. V dropped 7 bases and J dropped 3 bases, with 8 bases sitting between them.

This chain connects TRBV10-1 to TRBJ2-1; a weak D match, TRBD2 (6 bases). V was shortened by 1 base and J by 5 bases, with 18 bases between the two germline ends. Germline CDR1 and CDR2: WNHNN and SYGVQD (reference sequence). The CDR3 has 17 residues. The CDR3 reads CASSELVASEGNNEQFF. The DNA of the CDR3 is TGCGCCAGCAGTGAGTTAGTGGCTAGCGAAGGGAACAATGAGCAGTTCTTC.

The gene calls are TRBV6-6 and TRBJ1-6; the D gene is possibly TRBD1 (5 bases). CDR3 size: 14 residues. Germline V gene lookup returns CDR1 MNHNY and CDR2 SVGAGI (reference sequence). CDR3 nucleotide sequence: TGTGCAATTAAAGGGGCAGGAAGAAATTCACCCCTCCACTTT. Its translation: CAIKGAGRNSPLHF.

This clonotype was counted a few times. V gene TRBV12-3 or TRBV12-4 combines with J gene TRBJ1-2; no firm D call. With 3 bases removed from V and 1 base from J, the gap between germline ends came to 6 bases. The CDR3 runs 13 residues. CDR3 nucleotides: TGTGCCAGCAGTTTGGGGATTAACTATGGCTACACCTTC. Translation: CASSLGINYGYTF.

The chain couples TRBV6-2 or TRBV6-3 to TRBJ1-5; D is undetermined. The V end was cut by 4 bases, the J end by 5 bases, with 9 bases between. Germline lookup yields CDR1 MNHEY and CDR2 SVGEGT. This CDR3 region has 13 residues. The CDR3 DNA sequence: TGTGCCAGCAGTTCAGAGGGATATCAGCCCCAGCATTTT. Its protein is CASSSEGYQPQHF.

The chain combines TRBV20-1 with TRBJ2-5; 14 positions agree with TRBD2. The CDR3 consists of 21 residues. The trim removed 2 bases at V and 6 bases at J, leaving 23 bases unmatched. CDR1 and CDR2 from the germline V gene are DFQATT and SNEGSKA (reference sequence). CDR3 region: CSARLSPWGSYGTSGRQTQYF. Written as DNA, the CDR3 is TGCAGTGCTAGATTGTCCCCCTGGGGTTCATATGGGACTAGCGGGAGACAGACCCAGTACTTC.

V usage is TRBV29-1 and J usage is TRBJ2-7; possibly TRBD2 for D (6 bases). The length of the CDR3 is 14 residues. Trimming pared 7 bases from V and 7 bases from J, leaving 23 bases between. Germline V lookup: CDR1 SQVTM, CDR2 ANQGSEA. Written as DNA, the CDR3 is TGCAGCGCGTACCGGGACTCGGGGCTTAATGAGCAGTACTTC. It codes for CSAYRDSGLNEQYF.

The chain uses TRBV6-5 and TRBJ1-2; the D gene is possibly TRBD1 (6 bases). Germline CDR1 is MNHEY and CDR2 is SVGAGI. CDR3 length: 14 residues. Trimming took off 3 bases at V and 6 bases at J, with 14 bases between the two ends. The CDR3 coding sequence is TGTGCCAGCAGTTATCGGGGGGCGTTGGATGGCTACACCTTC. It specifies CASSYRGALDGYTF.

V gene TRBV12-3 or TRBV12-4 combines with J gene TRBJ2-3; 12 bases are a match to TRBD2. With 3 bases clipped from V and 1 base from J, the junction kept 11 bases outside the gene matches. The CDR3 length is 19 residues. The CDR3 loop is CASSFQTSGRGGRTDTQYF. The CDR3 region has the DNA TGTGCCAGCAGTTTCCAGACTAGCGGGAGAGGGGGGCGCACAGATACGCAGTATTTT.

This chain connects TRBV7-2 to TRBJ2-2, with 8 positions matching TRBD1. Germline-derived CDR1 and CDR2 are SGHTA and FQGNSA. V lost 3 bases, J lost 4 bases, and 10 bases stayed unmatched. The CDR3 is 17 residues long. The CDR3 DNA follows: TGTGCCAGCAGCTTTGGTTCCGGGACAGGAAGCACCGGGGAGCTGTTTTTT. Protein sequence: CASSFGSGTGSTGELFF.

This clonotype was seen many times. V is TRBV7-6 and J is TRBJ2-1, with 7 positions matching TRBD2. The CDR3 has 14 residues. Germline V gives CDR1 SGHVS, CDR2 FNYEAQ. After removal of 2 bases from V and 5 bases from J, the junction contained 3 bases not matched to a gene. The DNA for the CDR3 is TGTGCCAGCAGCTTAAGAGCGGGAAACAATGAGCAGTTCTTC. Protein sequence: CASSLRAGNNEQFF.

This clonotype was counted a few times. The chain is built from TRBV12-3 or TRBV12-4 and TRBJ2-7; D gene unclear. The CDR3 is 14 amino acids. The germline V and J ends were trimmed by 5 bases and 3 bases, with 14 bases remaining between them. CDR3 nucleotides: TGTGCCAGCAGTCCCCCAGGTAACCGCTACGAGCAGTACTTC. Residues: CASSPPGNRYEQYF.